A single sample gave rise to the 9 T cell receptor beta chains below, sequenced in a study of Graves' ophthalmopathy and Graves' hyperthyroidism. RNA transcripts yielded amplified TCR beta CDR3 regions. First-round RT-PCR relied on HTBI primers, and a second-round multiplex PCR came next. Each CDR3 protein is one row after TCRdb ran MiXCR on the multiplex PCR reads. Here the sample spans around 400,000 distinct CDR3 sequences, approximately 20% being singletons. The sequenced sample consisted of peripheral blood. Every receptor here comes from a woman aged 18-35 years with Graves' ophthalmopathy.

This clonotype was observed at least ten times. A single base separates this from a much larger clone, so it may be a read error. This chain uses TRBV28 with TRBJ1-5, with TRBD1 as a possible D gene (6 bases). CDR3 length: 13 residues. The germline gives CDR1 MDHEN, CDR2 SYDVKM. The CDR3 DNA follows: TGTGCCACCAGTCCAGGGGTTGATCAGCCCCAGCATTTT. This codes for CATSPGVDQPQHF. The full variable domain, rest sourced from reference TRBV28 and TRBJ1-5, is DVKVTQSSRYLVKRTGEKVFLECVQDMDHENMFWYRQDPGLGLRLIYFSYDVKMKEKGDIPEGYSVSREKKERFSLILESASTNQTSMYLCATSPGVDQPQHFGDGTRLSIL.

This clonotype showed up many times. The chain has TRBV24-1 and TRBJ2-5; D is possibly TRBD2 (5 bases). Germline assignment: CDR1 KGHDR and CDR2 SFDVKD. The CDR3 runs to 15 residues. Between the trimmed V and J ends, which lost 6 bases and 3 bases, there was a span of 16 bases. Written as DNA, the CDR3 is TGTGCCACCAGTACCCTCACTCCGGGAAAAGAGACCCAGTACTTC. It is translated as CATSTLTPGKETQYF.

This clonotype has a count of ten or more. The rearrangement joins TRBV19 to TRBJ2-7; D might be TRBD1 or TRBD2, each matching 5 bases. Trimming removed 6 bases from V and 3 bases from J, with 15 bases in between. The CDR3 totals 14 residues. Germline CDR1 LNHDA, CDR2 SQIVND (reference sequence). CDR3 amino acids: CASRNGRGVYEQYF. The CDR3 nucleotides are TGTGCCAGTAGAAACGGTAGAGGGGTCTACGAGCAGTACTTC. Full variable domain (remainder filled in from reference TRBV19 and TRBJ2-7): DGGITQSPKYLFRKEGQNVTLSCEQNLNHDAMYWYRQDPGQGLRLIYYSQIVNDFQKGDIAEGYSVSREKKESFPLTVTSAQKNPTAFYLCASRNGRGVYEQYFGPGTRLTVT.

This clonotype was detected ten times or more. This chain joins TRBV19 and TRBJ1-5; TRBD1 matches 11 bases. Trimming at V came to 6 bases and at J to 3 bases, leaving 1 base not matched to a gene. The germline V gene has CDR1 LNHDA and CDR2 SQIVND (reference sequence). The CDR3 contains 14 residues. CDR3 nucleotide sequence: TGTGCCAGTAGGGGACAGGGGGTCAATCAGCCCCAGCATTTT. Translating it yields CASRGQGVNQPQHF.

This clonotype was detected ten times or more. The CDR3 DNA reads as TGTGCCAGCAGCCGACAGGGTGGCGTCGAAGCTTTCTTT. Its translation: CASSRQGGVEAFF. The J gene is TRBJ1-1, the V gene TRBV11-2; the match to TRBD1 covers 7 bases. The CDR3 spans 13 residues. Germline lookup yields CDR1 SGHAT and CDR2 FQNNGV. V lost 5 bases to trimming and J lost 8 bases; unmatched junction nucleotides: 8.

This clonotype was counted at least ten times. The rearrangement uses TRBV6-5 and TRBJ2-5; 11 nucleotides align to TRBD2. The V and J ends lost 2 bases and 4 bases, in that order; junction bases with no gene match: 3. The germline V gene encodes CDR1 MNHEY and CDR2 SVGAGI. The CDR3 has 15 residues. DNA of the CDR3: TGTGCCAGCAGTTACCCCGGGACTAGCGGAGAGACCCAGTACTTC. Protein sequence: CASSYPGTSGETQYF.

At least ten counts were recorded for this clonotype. The chain couples TRBV18 to TRBJ2-4, with TRBD1 as a possible D gene (6 bases). CDR3 length: 17 amino acids. The ends were cut back, 3 bases at V and 1 base at J, with 16 bases in the middle. The V gene's germline CDR1 is KGHSH and CDR2 LQKENI. The CDR3 DNA reads TGTGCCAGCTCACCGACAGGTCCAGGGACGGCCAAAAACATTCAGTACTTC. Translated, it gives CASSPTGPGTAKNIQYF.

This clonotype was observed at least ten times. V is TRBV7-2 and J is TRBJ2-7, with D hard to call. The CDR3 extends over 15 amino acids. V dropped 1 base and J dropped 2 bases, with 12 bases sitting between them. Germline V gene sequence: CDR1 SGHTA, CDR2 FQGNSA. The CDR3 DNA follows: TGTGCCAGCAGCTTAGTAGGGAAAAACGCCTACGAGCAGTACTTC. This gives the protein CASSLVGKNAYEQYF.

The table lists this clonotype with many counts. This chain joins TRBV28 and TRBJ2-5, with unresolved D. Germline CDR1 reads MDHEN; CDR2 reads SYDVKM. This CDR3 is built from 17 residues. Trimming removed 3 bases from V and 0 bases from J, with 17 bases in between. The CDR3 region has the DNA TGTGCCAGCAGTTTCCCGACTGGGCCAAACTACCAAGAGACCCAGTACTTC. As protein: CASSFPTGPNYQETQYF.